A single sample is the source of the 16 T cell receptor beta chains below, sequenced in a study of STAT3 mutations in large granular lymphocyte leukemia. Findings and limits, study-wide: In T-cell large granular lymphocyte leukemia, about half of patients showed multiple immunodominant subclonotypes.

Data came from immunoSEQ multiplex PCR; TCRdb stores just in-frame clones and leaves some out. The repertoire holds approximately 9,100 clones, with approximately 92% as singletons. These receptors have no identified antigens. Sequencing input: peripheral blood mononuclear cells. These TCRs come from a man in his fifties or sixties with T-cell large granular lymphocyte leukemia. Some clones in this sample may be carry-over from other donors' samples.

The rearrangement uses TRBV7-2 and TRBJ2-6; a weak D match, TRBD2 (6 bases). The CDR3 extends over 15 amino acids. Germline V gene data show CDR1 as SGHTA and CDR2 as FQGNSA. The ends were cut back, 1 base at V and 2 bases at J, with 6 bases in the middle. CDR3 sequence: CASSLGGAGANVLTF. The CDR3 DNA reads as TGTGCCAGCAGCTTAGGGGGGGCTGGGGCCAACGTCCTGACTTTC.

This sequence joins TRBV19 and TRBJ1-5; D uncertain. Germline V CDR1 and CDR2: LNHDA, SQIVND (reference sequence). V lost 7 bases to trimming and J lost 6 bases, with 10 bases between them. This CDR3 is 12 amino acids long. CDR3 DNA: TGTGCCAGTACTAGTGGAAGTCAGCCCCAGCATTTT. Amino acids: CASTSGSQPQHF.

The rearrangement joins TRBV5-5 to TRBJ2-5; D assignment may be TRBD1 or TRBD2 (5 bases each). Germline V gives CDR1 SGHKS, CDR2 YYEKEE (reference sequence). The V end lost 2 bases, the J end lost 7 bases, and 12 bases lay between the germline ends. The CDR3 has 13 residues. The CDR3 nucleotides are TGTGCCAGCAGCTTAGGAGGTGGGGGGACCCAGTACTTC. Its translation is CASSLGGGGTQYF.

J is TRBJ1-2 and V is TRBV6-5; a weak D match, TRBD1 (6 bases). The germline V gene has CDR1 MNHEY and CDR2 SVGAGI. The V end was cut by 6 bases, the J end by 3 bases, with 17 bases between. The CDR3 extends over 15 amino acids. CDR3 DNA sequence: TGTGCCAGCAGCTCTCCGGGACACCTTTACTATGGCTACACCTTC. It translates to CASSSPGHLYYGYTF.

The V call is TRBV5-4, the J call TRBJ1-2; TRBD1 matches at 10 bases. CDR3 length equals 17 residues. The ends lost 0 bases at V and 6 bases at J; junction bases unmatched: 11. Germline V gene data show CDR1 as SGHNT and CDR2 as YYREEE (reference sequence). The chain's CDR3 is CASSLAGSGQGTHGYTF. The CDR3 region has the DNA TGTGCCAGCAGCTTGGCTGGGTCGGGACAGGGGACTCATGGCTACACCTTC.

The chain has TRBV27 and TRBJ1-2; maybe TRBD1 (5 bases). Trimming removed 8 bases from V and 4 bases from J, with 20 bases in between. From germline, CDR1 is MNHEY and CDR2 SMNVEV (reference sequence). The CDR3 is made up of 15 amino acids. The CDR3 protein is CASGPGPPVFYGYTF. In nucleotides, the CDR3 is TGTGCCAGCGGGCCGGGACCCCCGGTTTTCTATGGCTACACCTTC.

The chain has TRBV2 and TRBJ1-6; D gene ambiguous. V gave up 3 bases and J gave up 7 bases, with 16 bases separating them. This CDR3 contains 16 residues. Germline loops: CDR1 SNHLY, CDR2 FYNNEI. In DNA form, the CDR3 reads TGTGCCAGCAGTGATTTAGTAGAACAGAAAAATTCACCCCTCCACTTT. It encodes CASSDLVEQKNSPLHF. Variable domain in full (rest from reference TRBV2 and TRBJ1-6): EPEVTQTPSHQVTQMGQEVILRCVPISNHLYFYWYRQILGQKVEFLVSFYNNEISEKSEIFDDQFSVERPDGSNFTLKIRSTKLEDSAMYFCASSDLVEQKNSPLHFGNGTRLTVT.

The chain recombines TRBV29-1 with TRBJ2-1; D may be TRBD2 (6 bases). Trimming removed 6 bases from V and 9 bases from J, with 12 bases in between. CDR3 length: 11 amino acids. Germline lookup yields CDR1 SQVTM and CDR2 ANQGSEA. The CDR3 DNA reads as TGCAGCGTCGACCCCGGGGGTGAGCAGTTCTTC. This sequence encodes CSVDPGGEQFF.

The chain joins TRBV28 to TRBJ1-6; D is perhaps TRBD1 (6 bases). The CDR3 is made up of 14 amino acids. The ends were cut back, 5 bases at V and 9 bases at J, with 14 bases in the middle. Per germline, CDR1 MDHEN and CDR2 SYDVKM. For the CDR3, the DNA is TGTGCCAGCAGTCCCCCCAGGGGCGCTTCACCCCTCCACTTT. Translated, it gives CASSPPRGASPLHF. The full variable domain, its missing parts supplied by reference TRBV28 and TRBJ1-6, is DVKVTQSSRYLVKRTGEKVFLECVQDMDHENMFWYRQDPGLGLRLIYFSYDVKMKEKGDIPEGYSVSREKKERFSLILESASTNQTSMYLCASSPPRGASPLHFGNGTRLTVT.

The genes are TRBV7-9 and TRBJ2-7; D possibly matches TRBD1 or TRBD2 (7 bases each). V dropped 5 bases and J dropped 0 bases, with 17 bases sitting between them. The length of the CDR3 is 16 residues. Germline assignment: CDR1 SEHNR and CDR2 FQNEAQ (reference sequence). The CDR3 protein is CASSPAGGGSSYEQYF. As DNA, the CDR3 is TGTGCCAGCAGCCCAGCAGGGGGAGGGAGCTCCTACGAGCAGTACTTC. Full variable domain (outside the CDR3, taken from reference TRBV7-9 and TRBJ2-7): DTGVSQNPRHKITKRGQNVTFRCDPISEHNRLYWYRQTLGQGPEFLTYFQNEAQLEKSRLLSDRFSAERPKGSFSTLEIQRTEQGDSAMYLCASSPAGGGSSYEQYFGPGTRLTVT.

The count of this clone is one. The V and J genes are TRBV19 and TRBJ1-5; 10 nucleotides align to TRBD1. J gave up 4 bases and V 5 bases, and 5 bases lay outside the gene matches. CDR3 size: 15 residues. The V gene's germline CDR1 is LNHDA and CDR2 SQIVND (reference sequence). Written as DNA, the CDR3 is TGTGCCAGTAGTCTAGGACAGGGGGTTAATCAGCCCCAGCATTTT. Its protein is CASSLGQGVNQPQHF. Based on the CDR3 plus reference TRBV19 and TRBJ1-5, the full variable domain is DGGITQSPKYLFRKEGQNVTLSCEQNLNHDAMYWYRQDPGQGLRLIYYSQIVNDFQKGDIAEGYSVSREKKESFPLTVTSAQKNPTAFYLCASSLGQGVNQPQHFGDGTRLSIL.

The chain is built from TRBV7-2 and TRBJ2-3; TRBD2 aligns across 7 bases. This CDR3 spans 16 amino acids. The germline V gene encodes CDR1 SGHTA and CDR2 FQGNSA. With 5 bases clipped from V and 1 base from J, the junction kept 9 bases outside the gene matches. The CDR3 DNA follows: TGTGCCAGCAGCGCGCAGGCGGGAGCCGGCACAGATACGCAGTATTTT. Protein sequence: CASSAQAGAGTDTQYF.

This chain links TRBV7-2 with TRBJ2-7; a possible D gene is TRBD2 (6 bases). The CDR3 sequence is 16 residues long. CDR1 SGHTA and CDR2 FQGNSA come from the germline V gene. V gave up 2 bases and J gave up 6 bases, with 20 bases separating them. The CDR3 loop is CASSLQDFGGVVEQYF. The DNA for the CDR3 is TGTGCCAGCAGCTTACAAGATTTCGGGGGAGTAGTCGAGCAGTACTTC.

This sequence joins TRBV13 and TRBJ2-3, with D tentatively TRBD2 (5 bases). Germline V gene sequence: CDR1 PRHDT, CDR2 FYEKMQ (reference sequence). The CDR3 has 17 residues. The germline V and J ends were trimmed by 0 bases and 2 bases, with 15 bases remaining between them. CDR3 nucleotides: TGTGCCAGCAGCTTAGGCCGCCTAGGGAGCTACACAGATACGCAGTATTTT. Translated, it gives CASSLGRLGSYTDTQYF.

The chain combines TRBV30 with TRBJ2-7, with D tentatively TRBD1 or TRBD2 (5 bases each). CDR1 GTSNPN and CDR2 SVGIG come from the germline V gene (reference sequence). V was pared by 7 bases and J by 3 bases, with 16 bases between. CDR3 length: 13 residues. The CDR3 nucleotides are TGTGCCTTGGGACGGAGCTTTTACTACGAGCAGTACTTC. This codes for CALGRSFYYEQYF.

The gene calls are TRBV30 and TRBJ2-1, with 8 bases that match TRBD2. Trimming removed 4 bases from V and 4 bases from J; junction bases left unmatched: 6. The germline CDR1 and CDR2 sequences are GTSNPN and SVGIG (reference sequence). The CDR3 covers 14 residues. The CDR3 sequence is CAWTSLAGYNEQFF. The CDR3 DNA is TGTGCCTGGACCTCTTTAGCGGGATACAATGAGCAGTTCTTC.